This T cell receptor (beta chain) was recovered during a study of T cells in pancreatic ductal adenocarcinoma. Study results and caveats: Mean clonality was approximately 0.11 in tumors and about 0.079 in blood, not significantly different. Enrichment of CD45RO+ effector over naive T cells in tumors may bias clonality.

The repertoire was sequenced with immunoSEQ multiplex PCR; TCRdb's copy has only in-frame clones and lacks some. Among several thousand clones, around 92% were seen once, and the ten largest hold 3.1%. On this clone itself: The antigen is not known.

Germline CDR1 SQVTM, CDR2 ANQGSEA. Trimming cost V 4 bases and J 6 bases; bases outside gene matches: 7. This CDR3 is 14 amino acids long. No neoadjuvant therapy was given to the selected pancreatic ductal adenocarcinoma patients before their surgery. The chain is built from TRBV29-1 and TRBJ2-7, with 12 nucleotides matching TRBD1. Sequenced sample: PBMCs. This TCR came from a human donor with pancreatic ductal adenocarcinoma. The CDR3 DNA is TGCAGCGTTGCCCCGGGACAGGGGGCCGGCGAGCAGTACTTC. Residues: CSVAPGQGAGEQYF.